This T cell receptor (beta chain) was documented in a study of T-cell reconstitution after alpha-beta-depleted transplantation in children (TCRdb year 2016). Background on the whole study: Using TCR repertoire profiling, the study followed T-cell immune reconstitution in a quantitative way in children after TCRalphabeta/CD19-depleted allogeneic hematopoietic cell transplantation.

For this clonotype: Its target antigen remains unknown. Base-call qualities are not available, and no considerably larger clone is one nucleotide away.

Beyond this particular receptor, the publication reports: The apparently early recovery of alphabetaT-cell counts about two months after transplant reportedly depended on only several hundred rapidly expanded clones that came from non-depleted graft cells. In some patients, high TCRbeta diversity at day 60 was attributed to recipient T cells and intrathymic progenitors that had survived conditioning. Over subsequent months, a decline in hyperexpanded clone frequencies was noted, and after one year, T-cell counts and TCRbeta diversity were mostly ascribed to newly produced T cells.

The cysteine opens and the phenylalanine closes a CDR3 of 17 amino acids. This entry keeps only the CDR3 DNA: 51 bases, framed from base 1. Compared with germline, V lacks 6 bases and J lacks 7 bases; bases without a gene match: 11. Looking up the germline V gene yields CDR1 LGHNT and CDR2 FRNRAP. This specimen's treatment or condition label, per the study, means: allogeneic hematopoietic cell transplantation with graft depleted of TCRalphabeta T cells and CD19 B cells. The transplant recipients were children given TCRalphabeta/CD19-depleted allogeneic hematopoietic cell grafts. The library was built by means of PCR. The instrument given in TCRdb is Illumina HiSeq 2500. Molecular barcoding was employed in the preparation of TCR libraries, with unique molecular identifiers being used to normalize TCRbeta repertoire quantification. The raw public reads went through TCRdb reprocessing: fastp at Q25, MiXCR clone calling, in-frame beta chains kept. All rows with the same CDR3 protein become a single entry with the most common DNA and genes. This sample comprises fewer than 700,000 distinct CDR3 sequences, 10% to 15% of them detected only once. The ten largest clones take up about 2.2% of the sample.

The sample consisted of PBMCs, mostly from graft donor cells, taken 360 days after TCRalphabeta/CD19-depleted stem cell transplant. This sequence uses TRBV12-5 and TRBJ2-1; TRBD2 matches 14 bases in the middle. This clonotype was sampled from a male patient younger than 18 who had a stem cell transplant for acute myeloid leukemia, so the T cells may come from the graft donor. The CDR3 protein: CASGRFGTSGSRNEQFF. Here is the DNA: TGTGCTAGTGGCCGCTTTGGGACTAGCGGGAGTCGTAATGAGCAGTTCTTC.